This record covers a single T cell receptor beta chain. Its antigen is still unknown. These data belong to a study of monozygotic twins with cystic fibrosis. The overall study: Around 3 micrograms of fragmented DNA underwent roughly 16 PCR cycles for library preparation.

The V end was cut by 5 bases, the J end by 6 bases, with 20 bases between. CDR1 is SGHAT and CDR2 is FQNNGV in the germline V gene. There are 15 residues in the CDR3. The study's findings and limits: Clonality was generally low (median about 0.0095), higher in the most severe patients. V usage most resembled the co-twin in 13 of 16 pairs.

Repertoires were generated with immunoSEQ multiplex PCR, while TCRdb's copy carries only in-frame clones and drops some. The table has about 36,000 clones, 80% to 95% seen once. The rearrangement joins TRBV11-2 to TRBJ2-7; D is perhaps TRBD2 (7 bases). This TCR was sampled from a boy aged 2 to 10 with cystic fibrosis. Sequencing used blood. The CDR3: CASSVAPWEGGEQYF. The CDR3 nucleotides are TGTGCCAGCAGCGTAGCCCCTTGGGAGGGGGGCGAGCAGTACTTC.